This TCR beta chain was sequenced in a study of regulatory T cells in long-lasting Graves disease. Study-wide points: Thyroid tissue went unexamined; only peripheral blood was analyzed. Comparison showed that persistent patients shared more public clonotypes (about 2,700) than new patients (roughly 970).

As to time point: persistent/refractory GD, antithyroid drugs over 5 years with positive TRAb. RNA isolated from PBMCs was used to make the TCR library. The patient group derived from an endocrinology department in Xi'an, China. Blood from the periphery, about 9.7 milliliters in all, was drawn into EDTA tubes. This clonotype has just a few counts. Its antigen remains unknown. CDR3 regions were amplified by Arm-PCR using iRepertoire HTBI primers to build TCR beta libraries. MiXCR was run by TCRdb on the multiplex PCR reads, yielding one entry per CDR3 protein. The sample yields 650,000 to 700,000 distinct CDR3 sequences, 30% seen once. The sequencing used peripheral blood mononuclear cells (PBMCs), collected when the disease was refractory, from a patient treated with antithyroid drugs. The TCR sequence derives from a female donor with Graves disease.

The CDR3 DNA follows: TGTGCCTGGAGTGTAGAGGGGGCTGGGGCCAACGTCCTGACTTTC. As protein: CAWSVEGAGANVLTF. The chain has TRBV30 and TRBJ2-6, with D possibly being TRBD1 (6 bases). V was shortened by 0 bases and J by 2 bases, with 8 bases between the two germline ends. The CDR3 consists of 15 residues. The germline CDR1 and CDR2 sequences are GTSNPN and SVGIG (reference sequence).